This T cell receptor (beta chain) stems from a study of blood T cell repertoires in COVID-19. The germline V gene encodes CDR1 KGHDR and CDR2 SFDVKD. The CDR3 has 13 amino acids. V lost 3 bases and J lost 11, with 13 bases in between. Living in about two dozen US areas, the participants were between roughly 18 and 90 years of age. Either two negative PCRs, clearance, or symptom resolution qualified Cohort 3 donors as recovered. Sequencing used immunoSEQ multiplex PCR; TCRdb keeps in-frame clones, though not all of them. The data contain fewer than 400,000 clones, 80% to 90% of them singletons. The sequenced material came from PBMCs or T cells enriched from blood (not recorded which). The genes are TRBV24-1 and TRBJ1-5; weak D call: TRBD1 (6 bases). The sequence came from a young man who had recovered from COVID-19. CDR3 bases: TGTGCCACCAGTGATCGAGGGGGGGCGGCCCAGCATTTT. Amino acids: CATSDRGGAAQHF.